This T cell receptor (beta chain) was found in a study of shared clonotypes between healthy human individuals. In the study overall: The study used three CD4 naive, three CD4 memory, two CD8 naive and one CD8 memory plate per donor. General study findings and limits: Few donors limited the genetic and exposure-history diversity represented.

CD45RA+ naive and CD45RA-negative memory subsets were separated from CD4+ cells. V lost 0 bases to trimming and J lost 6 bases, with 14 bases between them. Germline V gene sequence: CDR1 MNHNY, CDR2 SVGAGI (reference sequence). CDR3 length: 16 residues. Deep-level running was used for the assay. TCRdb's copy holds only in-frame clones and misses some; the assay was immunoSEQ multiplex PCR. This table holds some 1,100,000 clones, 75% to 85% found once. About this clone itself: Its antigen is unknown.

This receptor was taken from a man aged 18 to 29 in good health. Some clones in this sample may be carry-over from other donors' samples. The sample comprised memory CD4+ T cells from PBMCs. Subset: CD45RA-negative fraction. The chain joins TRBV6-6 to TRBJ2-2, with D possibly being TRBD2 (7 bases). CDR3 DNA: TGTGCCAGCAGTTACTCGTATCGGGGGGCGCCCGGGGAGCTGTTTTTT. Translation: CASSYSYRGAPGELFF.